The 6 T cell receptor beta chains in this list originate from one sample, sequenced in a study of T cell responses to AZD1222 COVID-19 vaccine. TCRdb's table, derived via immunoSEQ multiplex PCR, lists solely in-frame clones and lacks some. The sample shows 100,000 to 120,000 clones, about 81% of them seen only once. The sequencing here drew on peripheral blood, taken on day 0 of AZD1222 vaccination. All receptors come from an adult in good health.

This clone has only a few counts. The CDR3 bases are TGTGCCACCAGTGAAGGGCGGGGGCGGTTCTTC. Translation gives CATSEGRGRFF. The gene calls are TRBV24-1 and TRBJ2-1, with D possibly being TRBD2 (7 bases). Trimming pared 4 bases from V and 15 bases from J, leaving 12 bases between. The CDR3 loop spans 11 amino acids. Germline-derived CDR1 and CDR2 are KGHDR and SFDVKD.

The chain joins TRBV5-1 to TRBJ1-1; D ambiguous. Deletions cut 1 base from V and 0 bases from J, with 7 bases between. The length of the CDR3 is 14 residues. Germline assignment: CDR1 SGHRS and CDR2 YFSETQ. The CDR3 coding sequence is TGCGCCAGCAGCTTGAGGATCATGAACACTGAAGCTTTCTTT. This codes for CASSLRIMNTEAFF.

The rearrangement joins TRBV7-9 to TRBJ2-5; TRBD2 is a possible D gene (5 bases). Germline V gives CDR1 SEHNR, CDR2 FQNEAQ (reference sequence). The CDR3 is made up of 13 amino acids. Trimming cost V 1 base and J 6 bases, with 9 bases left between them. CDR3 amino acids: CASSLEQTKTQYF. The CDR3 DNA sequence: TGTGCCAGCAGCTTAGAACAGACTAAGACCCAGTACTTC.

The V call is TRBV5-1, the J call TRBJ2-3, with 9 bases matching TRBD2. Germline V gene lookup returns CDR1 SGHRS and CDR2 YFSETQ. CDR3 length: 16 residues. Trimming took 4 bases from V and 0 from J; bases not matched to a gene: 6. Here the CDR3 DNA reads TGCGCCAGCAGCCCCTCGACTAGCGGTAGCACAGATACGCAGTATTTT. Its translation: CASSPSTSGSTDTQYF.

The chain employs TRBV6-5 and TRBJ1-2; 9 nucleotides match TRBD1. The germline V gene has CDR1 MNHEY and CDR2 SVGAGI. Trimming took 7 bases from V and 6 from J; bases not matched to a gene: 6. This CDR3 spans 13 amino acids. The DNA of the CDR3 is TGTGCCAGCACTAGGGACAGGGTTAATGGCTACACCTTC. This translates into CASTRDRVNGYTF.

CDR3 DNA: TGTGCCAGCAGCTTCCCGACCCAGTACTTC. Its protein is CASSFPTQYF. The J gene is TRBJ2-5, the V gene TRBV5-8; D gene ambiguous. The ends were cut back, 2 bases at V and 7 bases at J, with 3 bases in the middle. The CDR3 length is 10 residues. Germline-derived CDR1 and CDR2 are SGHTS and YDEGEE.